This T cell receptor (beta chain) emerged from a study of chemoradiotherapy in HPV16-positive cancers. There are 15 residues in the CDR3. The germline gives CDR1 MGHRA, CDR2 YSYEKL. V gave up 3 bases and J gave up 7 bases; unmatched junction bases: 8. This clone was detected once. Some clones are missing from TCRdb's copy, which holds only in-frame ones; the method was immunoSEQ multiplex PCR. In the table there are approximately 14,000 clones, around four fifths of which are singletons. This chain uses TRBV4-1 with TRBJ2-1; 8 nucleotides agree with TRBD2. This clonotype originated in a human donor with HPV-associated anogenital cancer. This specimen was taken from a patient who underwent chemoradiotherapy. In nucleotides, the CDR3 is TGCGCCAGCAGCCAGGCGGGGGGCCGGTGGAATGAGCAGTTCTTC. Translation: CASSQAGGRWNEQFF.